Here is one TCR beta chain with its context. Its antigen is not identified. Trimming cost V 5 bases and J 3 bases, with 11 bases left between them. Per the germline V gene, CDR1 is MNHEY and CDR2 is SVGAGI. The CDR3 consists of 14 residues. This sample was taken from a study of cytotoxic CD8 clonotypes in ibrutinib-treated CLL. As for the study in general: Patients attained some 25 partial and 2 complete responses; at median about 74 months, 14 remained remitted while approximately twelve progressed. Whole-study results and caveats: Sample timing was unmatched between remission and later-progressing patients; lymph nodes unstudied.

Deep sequencing aimed at 1 in 200,000 to 1 in 1 million T cells' resolution. The data were produced by immunoSEQ multiplex PCR, yet TCRdb's version contains in-frame clones alone and is incomplete. The sample contains 130,000 or so clones, around 85% of which appear only once. The TCR was taken from a human donor with chronic lymphocytic leukemia. Sequenced material: PBMCs, taken after 24 months of ibrutinib treatment. The gene calls are TRBV6-5 and TRBJ1-5; D gene uncertain. CDR3 DNA sequence: TGTGCCAGCAGTACCGGGGTCTCCAATCAGCCCCAGCATTTT. This codes for CASSTGVSNQPQHF.